This T cell receptor (beta chain) was sequenced during a study of blood T cell repertoires in COVID-19. Across the study: Sources were T cells, B-cell-depleted T cells, or PBMCs; the material itself was cDNA or gDNA.

How the authors handled the data: Estimates of nucleated cell counts were drawn from the amplification of reference gene primers. Measured with immunoSEQ multiplex PCR; TCRdb has only the in-frame clones, and not every one. The V and J calls and clone size come from that table; D and trimming were worked out from the DNA. This sample carries some 700,000 clones, approximately 90% of them seen once, and the ten largest clones take more than 0.25%. V shed 8 bases and J shed 0 bases, with 16 bases lying between them. Germline CDR1 reads LNHDA; CDR2 reads SQIVND (reference sequence). This CDR3 is built from 15 residues. The table lists this clone with a few counts.

The TCR comes from a woman between 18 and 30 years old with acute or convalescent COVID-19. V and J are TRBV19 and TRBJ1-1, with D uncertain. Sequenced material: peripheral blood. CDR3 in amino acids: CASSPEGSLNTEAFF. CDR3 nucleotides: TGTGCCAGTTCCCCTGAGGGCAGCTTGAACACTGAAGCTTTCTTT.